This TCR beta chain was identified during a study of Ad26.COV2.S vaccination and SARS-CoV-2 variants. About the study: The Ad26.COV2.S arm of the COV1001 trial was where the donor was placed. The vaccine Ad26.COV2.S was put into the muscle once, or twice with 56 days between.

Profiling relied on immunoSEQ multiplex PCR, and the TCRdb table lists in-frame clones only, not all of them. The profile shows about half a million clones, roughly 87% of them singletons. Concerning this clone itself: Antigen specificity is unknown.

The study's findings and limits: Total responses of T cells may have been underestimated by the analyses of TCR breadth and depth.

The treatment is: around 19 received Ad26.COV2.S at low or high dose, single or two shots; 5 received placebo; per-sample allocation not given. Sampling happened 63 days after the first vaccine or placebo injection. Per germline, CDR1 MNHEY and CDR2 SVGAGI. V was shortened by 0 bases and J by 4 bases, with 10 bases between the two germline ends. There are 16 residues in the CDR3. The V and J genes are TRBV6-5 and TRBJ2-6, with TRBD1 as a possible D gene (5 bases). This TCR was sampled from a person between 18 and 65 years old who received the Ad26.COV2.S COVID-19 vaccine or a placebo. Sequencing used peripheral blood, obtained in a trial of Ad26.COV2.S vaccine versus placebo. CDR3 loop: CASSYSGGAGANVLTF. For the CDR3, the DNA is TGTGCCAGCAGTTACTCTGGTGGGGCCGGGGCCAACGTCCTGACTTTC.